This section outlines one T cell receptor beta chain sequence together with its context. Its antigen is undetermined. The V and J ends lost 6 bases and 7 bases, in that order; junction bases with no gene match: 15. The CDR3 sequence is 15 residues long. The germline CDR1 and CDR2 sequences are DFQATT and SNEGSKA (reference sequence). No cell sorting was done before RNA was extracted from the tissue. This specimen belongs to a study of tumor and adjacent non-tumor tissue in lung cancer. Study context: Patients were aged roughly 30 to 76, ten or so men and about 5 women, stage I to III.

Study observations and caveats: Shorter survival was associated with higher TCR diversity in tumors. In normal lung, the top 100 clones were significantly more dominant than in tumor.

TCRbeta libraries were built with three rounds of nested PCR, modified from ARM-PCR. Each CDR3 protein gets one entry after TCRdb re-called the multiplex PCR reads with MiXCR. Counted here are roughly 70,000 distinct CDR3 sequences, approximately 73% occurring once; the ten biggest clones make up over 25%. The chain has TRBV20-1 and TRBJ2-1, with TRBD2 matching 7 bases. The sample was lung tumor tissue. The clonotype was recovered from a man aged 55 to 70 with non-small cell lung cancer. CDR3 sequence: CSAQSSTSAGNEQFF. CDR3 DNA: TGCAGTGCACAGAGCTCCACTAGCGCCGGTAATGAGCAGTTCTTC.